This note documents a single TCR beta chain sequence. Template material for TCR beta VDJ and CDR3 profiling consisted of genomic DNA. TCRdb re-called the reads through MiXCR, storing one row per CDR3 protein. The table records approximately 200,000 distinct CDR3 sequences, about half of them present only once. This record comes from a study of CD8+CD57+ T cells in acquired aplastic anemia. What was sequenced was sorted CD4+, CD8+, or CD8+CD57+ T cells (not recorded which) from PBMCs. The sequence came from a human donor in good health, serving as a control.

The CDR3 protein is CASSIGISSYEQYF. The CDR3 region has the DNA TGTGCCAGTAGTATCGGGATTTCCTCCTACGAGCAGTACTTC. V is TRBV19 and J is TRBJ2-7, with TRBD2 as a possible D gene (5 bases). Deletions cut 3 bases from V and 0 bases from J, with 9 bases between. This CDR3 has 14 residues. Germline V gene lookup returns CDR1 LNHDA and CDR2 SQIVND (reference sequence). The full variable domain, with the rest looked up from reference TRBV19 and TRBJ2-7, is DGGITQSPKYLFRKEGQNVTLSCEQNLNHDAMYWYRQDPGQGLRLIYYSQIVNDFQKGDIAEGYSVSREKKESFPLTVTSAQKNPTAFYLCASSIGISSYEQYFGPGTRLTVT.